This T cell receptor (beta chain) was found in a study of shared clonotypes between healthy human individuals. Study findings and constraints: Across a handful of donors, naive CD4 shared roughly 5.2%, naive CD8 3.5% to 4%, memory CD4 roughly 2.3%, memory CD8 under 0.5%.

Naive CD8 cells, CD45RO-negative and positively selected for CCR7, excluded terminally differentiated effector memory CD45RA+ cells. About this clone itself: Its antigen is unknown.

The deep-level immunoSEQ assay was used. Clones were sequenced by immunoSEQ multiplex PCR, and TCRdb holds only the in-frame ones, with some missing. This sample carries about 2 million clones, 85% to 95% of them seen once, and the ten largest clones take less than 1.5%. The TCR comes from a man younger than 30 in good health. The material sequenced was naive CD8+ T cells sorted from blood.

CDR3 nucleotides: TGTGCCAGCAGCGAGGGGGGACAGGGTTTCTACGAGCAGTACTTC. This sequence encodes CASSEGGQGFYEQYF. V usage is TRBV6-1 and J usage is TRBJ2-7, with 9 bases lining up with TRBD1. Germline V gene sequence: CDR1 MNHNS, CDR2 SASEGT. The CDR3 loop spans 15 amino acids. V lost 6 bases and J lost 3; bases outside the gene matches: 9.